This T cell receptor beta chain was documented in a study of cytomegalovirus exposure and HLA in healthy donors. Notes on the study in general: Later, an analysis found that common viral pathogens appeared to be linked with several of the most significant clusters. A later analysis reportedly found that, within productive TCRs, an Asian-associated ancestry cluster had fewer N-insertions than the mean observed across the 666 donors. Analysis performed later found about 17,000 TCR beta sequences associated with HLA alleles at 0.05 false discovery rate. TCR beta V segments were, for the most part, productive about 87% or about 30% of the time in an earlier analysis.

The CDR3 runs to 11 residues. Germline assignment: CDR1 SQVTM and CDR2 ANQGSEA. Points on this clone: Its antigen is unidentified.

Primers included in the PCR were 60 Vbeta and 13 Jbeta primers. The repertoire was sequenced with immunoSEQ multiplex PCR; TCRdb's copy has only in-frame clones and lacks some. The profile shows roughly 99,000 clones, around three quarters of them singletons. The TCR originated in a man aged 60-69 years in good health and CMV-seropositive. What was sequenced was PBMCs. V usage is TRBV29-1 and J usage is TRBJ2-5; unclear D gene. The J call may be in error: the DNA end matches TRBJ2-7 better. The DNA for the CDR3 is TGCAGCGTTGAAACGGTCCGCGAGCAGTACTTC. Protein: CSVETVREQYF.